This T cell receptor beta chain comes out of a study of Ad26.COV2.S vaccination and SARS-CoV-2 variants. Study information: Participant was drawn from the COV1001 Ad26.COV2.S trial arm. Donor got 5x10^10 or 1x10^11 viral particles of Ad26.COV2.S.

Treatment described: around 19 received Ad26.COV2.S at low or high dose, single or two shots; a few received placebo; per-sample allocation not given. The samples date from day 63 after the first vaccine or placebo injection. Germline loops: CDR1 SGDLS, CDR2 YYNGEE. The CDR3 runs 14 residues. V lost 0 bases to trimming and J lost 0 bases, with 6 bases between them. The protocol was immunoSEQ multiplex PCR, while the TCRdb copy is restricted to in-frame clones and leaves out a portion. In the table there are roughly 500,000 clones, 75% to 90% of which are singletons. Whole-study results and caveats: Those who received vaccine or placebo ended up with similar non-spike TCR breadth. The TCR-based breadth and depth measures might underestimate overall T cell responses.

In regard to this clone: Its antigen is not identified.

This sequence originates from a person between 18 and 59 years old who received the Ad26.COV2.S COVID-19 vaccine or a placebo. The J gene is TRBJ1-1, the V gene TRBV9; D is unclear. This specimen consisted of peripheral blood, obtained in a trial of Ad26.COV2.S vaccine versus placebo. CDR3: CASSVVGMNTEAFF. CDR3 in DNA: TGTGCCAGCAGCGTAGTCGGAATGAACACTGAAGCTTTCTTT. Looking up the rest from reference TRBV9 and TRBJ1-1 gives the full variable domain: DSGVTQTPKHLITATGQRVTLRCSPRSGDLSVYWYQQSLDQGLQFLIQYYNGEERAKGNILERFSAQQFPDLHSELNLSSLELGDSALYFCASSVVGMNTEAFFGQGTRLTVV.